A single T cell receptor (beta chain) is shown here with its context. Its specificity is not known. This sample was taken from a study of post-analysis software for immune sequencing data. Broader study findings: Significantly lower normalized Chao1 diversity was found in patients with multiple sclerosis relative to controls. Included in a set of roughly five TRBV segments more frequent in patients than controls were TRBV5-6, TRBV5-1 and TRBV20-1.

The TCR beta cDNA libraries contained unique molecular identifiers. TCRdb processed the PCR reads anew with MiXCR; each CDR3 protein has one entry. The data hold 400,000 to 500,000 distinct CDR3 sequences, with roughly 40% observed a single time. V was shortened by 2 bases and J by 0 bases, with 10 bases between the two germline ends. This CDR3 is built from 16 residues. The germline V gene encodes CDR1 KGHDR and CDR2 SFDVKD. The genes are TRBV24-1 and TRBJ2-4; D uncertain. Sequenced input: blood. The receptor's source is a girl aged 2 to 10 with multiple sclerosis. This CDR3 is CATSDSGGLAKNIQYF. CDR3 sequence (DNA): TGTGCCACCAGTGATTCCGGCGGCTTAGCCAAAAACATTCAGTACTTC.